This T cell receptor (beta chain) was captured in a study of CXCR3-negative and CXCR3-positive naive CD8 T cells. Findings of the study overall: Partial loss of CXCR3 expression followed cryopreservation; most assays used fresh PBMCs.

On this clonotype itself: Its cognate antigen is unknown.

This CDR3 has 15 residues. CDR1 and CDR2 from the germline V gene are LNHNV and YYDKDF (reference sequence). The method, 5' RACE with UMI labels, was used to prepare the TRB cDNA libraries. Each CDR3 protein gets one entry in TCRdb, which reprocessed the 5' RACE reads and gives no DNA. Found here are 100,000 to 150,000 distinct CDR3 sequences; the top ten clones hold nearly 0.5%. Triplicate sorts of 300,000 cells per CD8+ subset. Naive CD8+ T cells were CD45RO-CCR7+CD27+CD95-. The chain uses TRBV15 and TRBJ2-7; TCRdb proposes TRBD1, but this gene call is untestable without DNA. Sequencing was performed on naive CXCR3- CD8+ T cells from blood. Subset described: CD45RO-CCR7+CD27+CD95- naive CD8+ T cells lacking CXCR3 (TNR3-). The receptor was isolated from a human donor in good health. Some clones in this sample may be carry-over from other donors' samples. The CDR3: CATSRELGQSYEQYF.